Below are 19 T cell receptor beta chains sequenced from a single sample in a study of identical twins. In TCRdb, the 5' RACE reads were re-called with MiXCR into one record per CDR3 protein. The sample has some 560,000 distinct CDR3 sequences, 9.5% to 10% seen once; the top ten hold 3%. This sample was shared with a second study, whose subject was yellow fever vaccine responses in identical twins.

Sequencing was carried out using PBMCs. Receptors originate from a woman aged 18-35 years in good health.

For the CDR3, the DNA is TGTGCCAGCAGAATCCGTAGTACGACGGGGGAGACCCAGTACTTC. Amino acids: CASRIRSTTGETQYF. This rearrangement joins TRBV2 to TRBJ2-5, with D possibly matching TRBD2 (5 bases). In germline, CDR1 is SNHLY, CDR2 FYNNEI. V was clipped by 6 bases and J by 5 bases, with 19 bases between them. The CDR3 spans 15 residues. Supplemented by reference TRBV2 and TRBJ2-5, the full variable domain reads EPEVTQTPSHQVTQMGQEVILRCVPISNHLYFYWYRQILGQKVEFLVSFYNNEISEKSEIFDDQFSVERPDGSNFTLKIRSTKLEDSAMYFCASRIRSTTGETQYFGPGTRLLVL.

There are many counts of this clonotype. The gene calls are TRBV29-1 and TRBJ1-5, with D perhaps matching TRBD1 (5 bases). V lost 3 bases and J 0 bases, leaving 15 bases between the germline ends. Germline CDR1 and CDR2: SQVTM and ANQGSEA. The CDR3 sequence is 16 residues long. The CDR3 sequence is CSVESPRGYSNQPQHF. CDR3 DNA sequence: TGCAGCGTTGAGAGCCCTAGGGGTTATAGCAATCAGCCCCAGCATTTT.

A few counts support this clonotype. The chain couples TRBV10-2 to TRBJ1-1; D not certain. V lost 8 bases and J 1 base, leaving 11 bases between the germline ends. Looked up from germline, CDR1 is WSHSY and CDR2 is SAAADI. This CDR3 is built from 13 residues. CDR3 DNA sequence: TGCGCCAGCGGAAAAACAGCGAACACTGAAGCTTTCTTT. It is translated as CASGKTANTEAFF.

This clonotype was found a few times. The chain couples TRBV14 to TRBJ2-1, with D tentatively TRBD2 (5 bases). This CDR3 comprises 15 residues. Germline V lookup: CDR1 SGHDN, CDR2 FVKESK. Trimming shortened V by 0 bases and J by 7 bases, and 13 bases separated the two germline ends. DNA of the CDR3: TGTGCCAGCAGCCAAGAGCGGGTAAGGAGGAATGAGCAGTTCTTC. Its protein is CASSQERVRRNEQFF.

In its sample, this clonotype was seen a few times. The chain combines TRBV2 with TRBJ2-1; 11 nucleotides match TRBD1. CDR1 SNHLY and CDR2 FYNNEI come from the germline V gene. Trimming at V came to 8 bases and at J to 8 bases, leaving 5 bases not matched to a gene. The CDR3 sequence is 13 residues long. CDR3 sequence: CASLGQGAHEQFF. CDR3 coding DNA: TGTGCCAGCCTTGGACAGGGGGCCCATGAGCAGTTCTTC.

This clonotype was detected only a few times. The CDR3 DNA reads as TGTGCCTGGAGGGAGCCACTGAGGACTGAAGCTTTCTTT. Translating it yields CAWREPLRTEAFF. The chain couples TRBV30 to TRBJ1-1, with D unclear. CDR1 and CDR2 (germline): GTSNPN, SVGIG (reference sequence). The V gene lost 3 bases and the J gene lost 5 bases, with 13 bases spanning the gap. CDR3 length: 13 residues.

This clonotype appeared many times. The J gene is TRBJ2-5, the V gene TRBV12-3 or TRBV12-4, with D perhaps assigned TRBD1 or TRBD2 (5 bases each). Trimming took off 3 bases at V and 4 bases at J, with 12 bases between the two ends. There are 14 residues in the CDR3. The CDR3 region is CASSFGAGGETQYF. In DNA form, the CDR3 reads TGTGCCAGCAGTTTTGGGGCAGGAGGAGAGACCCAGTACTTC.

The V and J genes are TRBV3-1 and TRBJ2-7; no reliable D call. Looked up from germline, CDR1 is LGHDT and CDR2 is YNNKEL (reference sequence). The CDR3 is 12 residues long. Trimming took off 4 bases at V and 5 bases at J, with 9 bases between the two ends. The CDR3 nucleotides read TGTGCCAGCAGCCTCGGATCCCACGAGCAGTACTTC. It translates to CASSLGSHEQYF.

This clonotype was seen more than once but under ten times. The chain carries TRBV11-2 and TRBJ2-1; 7 positions agree with TRBD1. This CDR3 contains 16 residues. Germline CDR1 and CDR2: SGHAT and FQNNGV. J was trimmed by 5 bases and V by 4 bases; bases with no gene match: 11. Here the CDR3 DNA reads TGTGCCAGCAGCTCCCGCCAGGGGGTTATCCACAATGAGCAGTTCTTC. It specifies CASSSRQGVIHNEQFF. Using reference TRBV11-2 and TRBJ2-1 for the parts outside the CDR3, the full variable domain is EAGVAQSPRYKIIEKRQSVAFWCNPISGHATLYWYQQILGQGPKLLIQFQNNGVVDDSQLPKDRFSAERLKGVDSTLKIQPAKLEDSAVYLCASSSRQGVIHNEQFFGPGTRLTVL.

This clonotype appeared many times. The V gene is TRBV10-2, the J gene TRBJ2-1, with 9 bases lining up with TRBD2. Trimming removed 8 bases from V and 6 bases from J; junction bases left unmatched: 14. Germline V gives CDR1 WSHSY, CDR2 SAAADI. The length of the CDR3 is 16 residues. CDR3 residues: CASARVGGRVRNEQFF. The CDR3 DNA follows: TGCGCCAGCGCCAGGGTCGGCGGGAGGGTTCGCAATGAGCAGTTCTTC.

This chain links TRBV5-6 with TRBJ2-3; 13 bases match TRBD2. CDR3 length equals 15 residues. Germline CDR1 SGHDT, CDR2 YYEEEE. Trimming removed 6 bases from V and 2 bases from J; junction bases left unmatched: 3. CDR3: CASNGLAGATDTQYF. The CDR3 region has the DNA TGTGCCAGCAACGGACTAGCGGGGGCCACAGATACGCAGTATTTT.

This clonotype was observed a handful of times. The rearrangement uses TRBV7-3 and TRBJ2-2; TRBD2 might be the D (6 bases). The CDR3 consists of 15 residues. Deletions cut 4 bases from V and 6 bases from J, with 15 bases between. Germline lookup yields CDR1 SGHTA and CDR2 FQGTGA. As DNA, the CDR3 is TGTGCCAGCAGCTCCCATGCGGGGCTCCCCGGGGAGCTGTTTTTT. The encoded protein is CASSSHAGLPGELFF.

In this sample, this clonotype turned up many times. V gene TRBV2 combines with J gene TRBJ2-1; possibly TRBD2 for D (6 bases). The length of the CDR3 is 14 residues. The ends were cut back, 4 bases at V and 0 bases at J, with 7 bases in the middle. Germline CDR1 reads SNHLY; CDR2 reads FYNNEI. CDR3 DNA: TGTGCCAGCAGTGGCGGGGACTCCTACAATGAGCAGTTCTTC. As protein: CASSGGDSYNEQFF.

V usage is TRBV7-9 and J usage is TRBJ2-1, with TRBD2 matching over 9 bases. Losses at the gene ends were 4 bases for V and 0 bases for J; bases not matched to a gene: 7. This CDR3 contains 17 residues. Germline V gives CDR1 SEHNR, CDR2 FQNEAQ (reference sequence). CDR3 nucleotide sequence: TGTGCCAGCAGCTCCTCTAGCGGGGAAAGCTCCTACAATGAGCAGTTCTTC. Amino acids: CASSSSSGESSYNEQFF.

The chain carries TRBV28 and TRBJ1-1, with a possible D match to TRBD1 (5 bases). Trimming cost V 3 bases and J 3 bases, with 23 bases left between them. This CDR3 spans 18 amino acids. The V gene's germline CDR1 is MDHEN and CDR2 SYDVKM. This chain's CDR3 is CASSFVGTGWSLDTEAFF. CDR3 nucleotides: TGTGCCAGCAGTTTCGTGGGGACGGGCTGGTCGCTTGACACTGAAGCTTTCTTT.

The chain employs TRBV29-1 and TRBJ2-3, with 10 positions matching TRBD1. The CDR3 contains 18 residues. Per germline, CDR1 SQVTM and CDR2 ANQGSEA. The ends lost 2 bases at V and 4 bases at J; junction bases unmatched: 15. This CDR3 reads CSVELWEVGTGVSDTQYF. CDR3 sequence (DNA): TGCAGCGTTGAATTATGGGAGGTTGGGACAGGGGTTTCAGATACGCAGTATTTT.

The rearrangement joins TRBV12-3 or TRBV12-4 to TRBJ2-3; a possible D gene is TRBD2 (6 bases). The CDR3 covers 14 residues. Between the trimmed V and J ends, which lost 4 bases and 5 bases, there was a span of 13 bases. The CDR3 reads CASSSGQRVDTQYF. CDR3 in DNA: TGTGCCAGCAGTTCGGGCCAGCGGGTAGATACGCAGTATTTT.

This clonotype was found many times. The chain is built from TRBV15 and TRBJ2-1; TRBD2 matches at 11 bases. The CDR3 extends over 15 amino acids. V lost 4 bases and J lost 9; bases outside the gene matches: 8. Germline V gene data show CDR1 as LNHNV and CDR2 as YYDKDF (reference sequence). CDR3 in DNA: TGTGCCACCAGCACGAGACTAGCGGGATCAAGTGAGCAGTTCTTC. As protein: CATSTRLAGSSEQFF.

The rearrangement uses TRBV19 and TRBJ1-5; D is perhaps TRBD1 (6 bases). The CDR3 contains 18 residues. V shed 7 bases and J shed 4 bases, with 26 bases lying between them. The germline CDR1 and CDR2 sequences are LNHDA and SQIVND (reference sequence). CDR3 loop: CASTHDLRPNTGNQPQHF. The CDR3 DNA sequence: TGTGCCAGTACCCATGACCTAAGGCCCAACACAGGGAATCAGCCCCAGCATTTT.